This section outlines one TCR beta chain sequence together with its context. While infection was still active, Seattle patients were enrolled and then followed longitudinally. Sequenced by immunoSEQ multiplex PCR; TCRdb stores in-frame clones only, minus some. The table includes approximately 36,000 clones, less than 90% detected once. From germline, CDR1 is LGHDT and CDR2 YNNKEL (reference sequence). The CDR3 has 12 residues. The V end lost 6 bases, the J end lost 4 bases, and 9 bases lay between the germline ends. The source of the sample is a study of blood T cell repertoires in COVID-19. Study details: T cells, B-cell-depleted T cells, or PBMCs provided the cDNA or gDNA that served as material.

Specimen: peripheral blood. The chain uses TRBV3-1 (or the pseudogene TRBV3-2) and TRBJ1-1; D is undetermined. This TCR came from a man aged 55 to 70 with COVID-19, enrolled during active disease. This CDR3 is CASSQAGTEAFF. The CDR3 DNA reads as TGTGCCAGCAGTCAGGCGGGCACTGAAGCTTTCTTT.